A single TCR beta chain is shown here with its context. Some clones are missing from TCRdb's copy, which holds only in-frame ones; the method was immunoSEQ multiplex PCR. The sample yields about 2.4 million clones, more than 85% seen once. This specimen comes from a study of shared clonotypes between healthy human individuals. Germline V gives CDR1 SGHRS, CDR2 YFSETQ. The CDR3 contains 18 residues. V lost 4 bases and J lost 3, with 20 bases in between. Sequenced material: naive CD4+ T cells from PBMCs. The sample's subset: CD45RA+ positively selected. This TCR was recovered from a man younger than 35 in good health. Some clones in this sample may be carry-over from other donors' samples. This chain joins TRBV5-1 and TRBJ2-6; tentative D call: TRBD2 (6 bases). CDR3 region: CASSPGHTMGGGANVLTF. CDR3 bases: TGCGCCAGCAGCCCGGGGCACACAATGGGAGGTGGGGCCAACGTCCTGACTTTC.